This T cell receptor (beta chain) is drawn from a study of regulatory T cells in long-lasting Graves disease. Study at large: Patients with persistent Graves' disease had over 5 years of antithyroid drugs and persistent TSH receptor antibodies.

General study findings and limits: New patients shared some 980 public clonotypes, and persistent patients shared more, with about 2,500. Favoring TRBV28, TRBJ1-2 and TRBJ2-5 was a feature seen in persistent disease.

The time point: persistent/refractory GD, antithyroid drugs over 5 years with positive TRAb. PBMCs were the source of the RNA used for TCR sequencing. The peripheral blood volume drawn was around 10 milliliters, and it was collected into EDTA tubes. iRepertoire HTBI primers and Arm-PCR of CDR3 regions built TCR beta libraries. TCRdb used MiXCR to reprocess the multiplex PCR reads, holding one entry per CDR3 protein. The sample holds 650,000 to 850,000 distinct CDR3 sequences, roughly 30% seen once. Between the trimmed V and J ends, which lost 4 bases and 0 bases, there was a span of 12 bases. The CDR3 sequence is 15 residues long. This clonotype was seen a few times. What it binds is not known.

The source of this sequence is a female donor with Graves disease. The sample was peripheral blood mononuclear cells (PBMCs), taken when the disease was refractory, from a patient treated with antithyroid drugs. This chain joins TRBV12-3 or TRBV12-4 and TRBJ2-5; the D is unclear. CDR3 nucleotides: TGTGCCAGCAGTTCTCAGAATACGTACCAAGAGACCCAGTACTTC. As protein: CASSSQNTYQETQYF.